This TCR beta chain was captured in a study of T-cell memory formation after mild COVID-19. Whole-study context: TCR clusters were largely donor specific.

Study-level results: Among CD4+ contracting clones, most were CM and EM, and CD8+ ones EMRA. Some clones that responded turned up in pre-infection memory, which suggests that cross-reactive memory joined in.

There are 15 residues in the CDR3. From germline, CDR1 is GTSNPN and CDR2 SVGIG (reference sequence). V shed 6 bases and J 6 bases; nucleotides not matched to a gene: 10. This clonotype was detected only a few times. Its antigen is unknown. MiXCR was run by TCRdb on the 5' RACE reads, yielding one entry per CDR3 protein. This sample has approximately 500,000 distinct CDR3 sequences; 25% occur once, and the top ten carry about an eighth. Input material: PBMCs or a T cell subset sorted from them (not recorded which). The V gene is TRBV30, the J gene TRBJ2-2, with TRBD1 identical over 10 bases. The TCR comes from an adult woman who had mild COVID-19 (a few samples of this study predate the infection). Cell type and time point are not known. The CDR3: CACQRGQGNSGELFF. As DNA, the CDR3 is TGTGCCTGTCAGAGGGGACAGGGGAATTCCGGGGAGCTGTTTTTT.